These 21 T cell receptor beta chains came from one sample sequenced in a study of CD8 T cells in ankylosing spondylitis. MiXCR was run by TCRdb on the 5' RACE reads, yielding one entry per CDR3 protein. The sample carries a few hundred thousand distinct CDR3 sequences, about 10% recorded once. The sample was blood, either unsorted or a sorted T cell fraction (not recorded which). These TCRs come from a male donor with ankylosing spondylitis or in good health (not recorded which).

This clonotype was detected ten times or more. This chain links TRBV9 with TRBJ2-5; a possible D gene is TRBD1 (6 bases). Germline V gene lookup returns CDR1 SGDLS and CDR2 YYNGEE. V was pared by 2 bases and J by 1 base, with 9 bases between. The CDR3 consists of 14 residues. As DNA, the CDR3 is TGTGCCAGCAGCGTCTCAGGGGTCCAAGAGACCCAGTACTTC. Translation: CASSVSGVQETQYF.

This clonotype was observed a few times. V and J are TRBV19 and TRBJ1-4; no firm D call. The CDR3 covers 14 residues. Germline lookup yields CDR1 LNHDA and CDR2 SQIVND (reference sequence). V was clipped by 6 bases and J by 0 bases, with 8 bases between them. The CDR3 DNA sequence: TGTGCCAGTAGCGACCGTGCAACTAATGAAAAACTGTTTTTT. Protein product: CASSDRATNEKLFF.

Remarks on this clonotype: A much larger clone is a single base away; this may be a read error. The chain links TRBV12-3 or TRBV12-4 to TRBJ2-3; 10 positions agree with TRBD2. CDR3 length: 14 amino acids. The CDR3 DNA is TGTGCCAGCGGCGGTCTAGCGGGGGCAGATATGCAGTATTTT. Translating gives CASGGLAGADMQYF.

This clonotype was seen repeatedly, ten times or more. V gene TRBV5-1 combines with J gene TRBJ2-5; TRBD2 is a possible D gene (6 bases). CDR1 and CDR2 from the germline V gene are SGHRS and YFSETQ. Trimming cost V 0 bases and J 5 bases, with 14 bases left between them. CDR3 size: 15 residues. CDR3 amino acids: CASSLDGTSQETQYF. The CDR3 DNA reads TGCGCCAGCAGCTTGGACGGGACTTCTCAGGAGACCCAGTACTTC. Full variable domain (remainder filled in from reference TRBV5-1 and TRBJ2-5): KAGVTQTPRYLIKTRGQQVTLSCSPISGHRSVSWYQQTPGQGLQFLFEYFSETQRNKGNFPGRFSGRQFSNSRSEMNVSTLELGDSALYLCASSLDGTSQETQYFGPGTRLLVL.

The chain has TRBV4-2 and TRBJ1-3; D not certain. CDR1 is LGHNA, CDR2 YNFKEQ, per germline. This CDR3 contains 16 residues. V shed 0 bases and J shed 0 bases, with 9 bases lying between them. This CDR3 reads CASSQDPTASGNTIYF. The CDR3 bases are TGTGCCAGCAGCCAAGATCCCACTGCCTCTGGAAACACCATATATTTT.

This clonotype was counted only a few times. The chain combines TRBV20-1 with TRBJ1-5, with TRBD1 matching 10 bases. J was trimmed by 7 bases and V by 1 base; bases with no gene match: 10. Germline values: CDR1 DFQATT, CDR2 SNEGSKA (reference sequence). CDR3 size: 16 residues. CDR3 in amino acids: CSARGDRGKAGQPQHF. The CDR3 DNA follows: TGCAGTGCTAGAGGGGACAGGGGTAAGGCGGGCCAGCCCCAGCATTTT.

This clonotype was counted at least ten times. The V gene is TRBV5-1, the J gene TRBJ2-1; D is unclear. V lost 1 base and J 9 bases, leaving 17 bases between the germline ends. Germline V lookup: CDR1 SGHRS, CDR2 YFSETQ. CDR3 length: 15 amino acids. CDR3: CASSLIPDSPGEQFF. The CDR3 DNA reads TGCGCCAGCAGCTTGATTCCTGACTCTCCCGGTGAGCAGTTCTTC.

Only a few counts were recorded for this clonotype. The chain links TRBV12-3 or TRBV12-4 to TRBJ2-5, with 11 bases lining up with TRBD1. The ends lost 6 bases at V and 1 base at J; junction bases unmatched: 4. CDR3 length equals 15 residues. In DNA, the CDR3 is TGTGCCAGCAGCCTGGGACAGGGGGTCCAAGAGACCCAGTACTTC. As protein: CASSLGQGVQETQYF.

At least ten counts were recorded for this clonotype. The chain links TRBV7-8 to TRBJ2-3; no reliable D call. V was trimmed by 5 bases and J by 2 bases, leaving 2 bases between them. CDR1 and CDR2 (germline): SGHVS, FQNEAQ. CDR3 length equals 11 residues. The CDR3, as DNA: TGTGCCAGCAGCCACACAGATACGCAGTATTTT. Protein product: CASSHTDTQYF.

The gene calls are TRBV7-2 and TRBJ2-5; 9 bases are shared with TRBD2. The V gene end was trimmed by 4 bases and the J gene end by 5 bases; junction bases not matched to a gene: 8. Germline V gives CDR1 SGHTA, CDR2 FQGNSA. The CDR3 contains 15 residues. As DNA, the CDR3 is TGTGCCAGCAGCTCCCCAGCGGGGGGTTCTGAGACCCAGTACTTC. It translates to CASSSPAGGSETQYF.

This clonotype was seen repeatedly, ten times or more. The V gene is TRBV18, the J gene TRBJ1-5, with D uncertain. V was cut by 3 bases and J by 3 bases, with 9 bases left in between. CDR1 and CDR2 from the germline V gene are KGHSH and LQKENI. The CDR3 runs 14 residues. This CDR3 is CASSPGGDNQPQHF. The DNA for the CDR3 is TGTGCCAGCTCACCCGGCGGGGACAATCAGCCCCAGCATTTT. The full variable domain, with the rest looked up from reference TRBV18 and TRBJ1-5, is NAGVMQNPRHLVRRRGQEARLRCSPMKGHSHVYWYRQLPEEGLKFMVYLQKENIIDESGMPKERFSAEFPKEGPSILRIQQVVRGDSAAYFCASSPGGDNQPQHFGDGTRLSIL.

In nucleotides, the CDR3 is TGCAGTGCGCCGAGGACAGCGGGGGAAGAGACCCAGTACTTC. The encoded protein is CSAPRTAGEETQYF. V and J are TRBV20-1 and TRBJ2-5; TRBD2 matches 8 bases. The germline CDR1 and CDR2 sequences are DFQATT and SNEGSKA (reference sequence). With V trimmed by 6 bases and J by 3 bases, 9 bases remained unmatched. The CDR3 loop spans 14 amino acids.

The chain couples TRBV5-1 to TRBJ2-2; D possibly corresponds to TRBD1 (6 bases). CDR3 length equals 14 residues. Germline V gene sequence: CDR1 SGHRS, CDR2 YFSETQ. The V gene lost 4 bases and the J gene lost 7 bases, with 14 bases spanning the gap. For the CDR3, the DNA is TGCGCCAGCAGCGCCCACCTGGACAGCGGGGAGCTGTTTTTT. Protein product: CASSAHLDSGELFF.

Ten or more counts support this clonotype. CDR3 bases: TGTGCCAGCAGCTTAGCCCCGACCTCCGACACAGATACGCAGTATTTT. Its protein is CASSLAPTSDTDTQYF. The chain joins TRBV7-9 to TRBJ2-3; D remains unclear. V lost 0 bases to trimming and J lost 2 bases, with 12 bases between them. There are 16 residues in the CDR3. Per the germline V gene, CDR1 is SEHNR and CDR2 is FQNEAQ (reference sequence).

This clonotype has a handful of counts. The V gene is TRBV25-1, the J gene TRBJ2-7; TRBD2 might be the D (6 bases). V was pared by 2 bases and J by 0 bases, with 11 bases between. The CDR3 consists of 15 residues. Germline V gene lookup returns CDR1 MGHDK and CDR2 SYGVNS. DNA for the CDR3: TGTGCCAGCAGTGAACAGGGACTCAGCTCCTACGAGCAGTACTTC. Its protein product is CASSEQGLSSYEQYF.

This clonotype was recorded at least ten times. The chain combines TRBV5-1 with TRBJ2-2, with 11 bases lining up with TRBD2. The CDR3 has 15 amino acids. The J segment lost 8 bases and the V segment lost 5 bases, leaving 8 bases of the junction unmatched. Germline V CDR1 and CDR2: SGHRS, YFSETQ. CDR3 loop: CASRTSGNPEGELFF. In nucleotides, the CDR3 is TGCGCCAGCAGGACTAGCGGGAATCCTGAGGGGGAGCTGTTTTTT.

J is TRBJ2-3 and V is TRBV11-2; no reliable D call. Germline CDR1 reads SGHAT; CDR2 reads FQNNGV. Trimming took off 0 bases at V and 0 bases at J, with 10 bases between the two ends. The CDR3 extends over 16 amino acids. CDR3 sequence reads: CASSLDPSPSTDTQYF. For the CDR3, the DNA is TGTGCCAGCAGCTTAGATCCCTCCCCTAGCACAGATACGCAGTATTTT.

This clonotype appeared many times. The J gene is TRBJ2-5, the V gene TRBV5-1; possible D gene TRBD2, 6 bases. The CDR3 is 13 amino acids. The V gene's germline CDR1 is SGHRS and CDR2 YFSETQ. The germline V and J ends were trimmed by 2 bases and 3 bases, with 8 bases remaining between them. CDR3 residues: CASSFGGEETQYF. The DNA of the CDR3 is TGCGCCAGCAGCTTCGGCGGGGAAGAGACCCAGTACTTC.

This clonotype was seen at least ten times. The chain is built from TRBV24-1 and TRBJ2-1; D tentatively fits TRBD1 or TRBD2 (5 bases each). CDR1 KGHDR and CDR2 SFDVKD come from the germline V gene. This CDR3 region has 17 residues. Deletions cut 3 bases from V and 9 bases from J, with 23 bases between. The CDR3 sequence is CATSDPTVTELSGEQFF. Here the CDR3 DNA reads TGTGCCACCAGTGATCCGACAGTTACGGAACTCAGCGGTGAGCAGTTCTTC.

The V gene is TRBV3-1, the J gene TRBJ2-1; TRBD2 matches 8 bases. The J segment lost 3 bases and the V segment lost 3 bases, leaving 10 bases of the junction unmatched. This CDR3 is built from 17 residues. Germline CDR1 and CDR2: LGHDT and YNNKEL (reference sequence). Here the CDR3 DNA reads TGTGCCAGCAGCCAGGGCCCCTTTGCGGGGGGCTACAATGAGCAGTTCTTC. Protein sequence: CASSQGPFAGGYNEQFF.

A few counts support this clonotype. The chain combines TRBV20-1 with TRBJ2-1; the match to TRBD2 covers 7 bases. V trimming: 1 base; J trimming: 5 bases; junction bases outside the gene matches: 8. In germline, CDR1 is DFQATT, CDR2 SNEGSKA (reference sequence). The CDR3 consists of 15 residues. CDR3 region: CSARVSSGVNNEQFF. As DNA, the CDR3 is TGCAGTGCTAGAGTATCCAGCGGGGTTAACAATGAGCAGTTCTTC.